This entry describes one TCR beta chain. The antigen remains undetermined. In the PCR, 60 Vbeta and 13 Jbeta primers were used. Data came from immunoSEQ multiplex PCR; TCRdb stores just in-frame clones and leaves some out. The table has some 130,000 clones, roughly 72% seen once. This record belongs to a study of cytomegalovirus exposure and HLA in healthy donors. Findings of the study overall: Diagnosis of cytomegalovirus status made by the classifier reportedly showed high specificity and sensitivity.

V dropped 6 bases and J dropped 5; count of bases not matched to a gene: 6. The CDR3 covers 13 residues. The germline gives CDR1 MNHEY, CDR2 SVGAGI. The receptor's source is a male donor in good health and CMV-seronegative. Material for sequencing was PBMCs. The chain links TRBV6-5 to TRBJ2-7, with 8 bases fitting TRBD1. CDR3 sequence reads: CASSGDRTNEQYF. In DNA, the CDR3 is TGTGCCAGCAGCGGGGACAGGACGAACGAGCAGTACTTC.